The rows below give T cell receptor beta chains drawn from one sample of a study of T cells in Graves' hyperthyroidism and ophthalmopathy. Each CDR3 protein gets one entry after TCRdb re-called the multiplex PCR reads with MiXCR. The table records some 440,000 distinct CDR3 sequences, approximately 14% of them present only once. Source material: blood. The receptors stem from a woman between 18 and 29 years old with Graves' hyperthyroidism. The CDR3 runs from the conserved cysteine through the conserved F or W. The order of the fields is J gene, V gene, D gene, clone size, CDR3 DNA, CDR3 protein. The D gene is left open where the match is weak. Not all rows give a size; the values are once, few, many and, for expanded clones, a class.

TRBJ2-2,TRBV10-3,-,many,TGTGCCATCAGTGATGGGGGGGCAGATAGCGCGGGGGAGCTGTTTTTT,CAISDGGADSAGELFF
TRBJ2-5,TRBV5-1,-,few,TGCGCCAGCAGCCCGTCCTATACTCCCGGGGTAACCCAGTACTTC,CASSPSYTPGVTQYF
TRBJ1-1,TRBV12-5,TRBD1,-,TGTGCTAGTGGTTTAGGGACAGTCACTGAAGCTTTCTTT,CASGLGTVTEAFF
TRBJ1-1,TRBV18,-,many,TGTGCCAGCTCACCCAAAGAGAACACTGAAGCTTTCTTT,CASSPKENTEAFF
TRBJ1-2,TRBV4-2,TRBD1,-,TGTGCCAGCAGCGAGACAGGGGGAGCTTTTTCTTATGGCTACACCTTC,CASSETGGAFSYGYTF
TRBJ2-1,TRBV30,TRBD2,once,TGTGCCTGGAGTGGACTAGCGGGAATGGGGAATGAGCAGTTCTTC,CAWSGLAGMGNEQFF
TRBJ2-1,TRBV20-1,TRBD1,many,TGCAGTGCCCCCCGGGACAGGGAATACAATGAGCAGTTCTTC,CSAPRDREYNEQFF
TRBJ1-6,TRBV5-4,-,few,TGTGCCAGCAGCTTGGATCAGGGCTGGTCACCCCTCCACTTT,CASSLDQGWSPLHF
TRBJ2-5,TRBV30,-,many,TGTGCCTGGAGTGTAGCGGGTACGGAGACCCAGTACTTC,CAWSVAGTETQYF
TRBJ2-7,TRBV12-3/TRBV12-4,-,many,TGTGCCAGCAGTTTAACGGGCGTCAGAACCTCCTACGAGCAGTACTTC,CASSLTGVRTSYEQYF
TRBJ2-4,TRBV27,-,-,TGTGCCAGCAGTTTATCGCAGTATCTCGCCTCCAAAAACATTCAGTACTTC,CASSLSQYLASKNIQYF
TRBJ1-5,TRBV20-1,TRBD1,many,TGCAGTGCTAGAGTCGGACAGGGGGAAGGTCAGCCCCAGCATTTT,CSARVGQGEGQPQHF
TRBJ2-1,TRBV6-1,-,many,TGTGCCAACCGACAGGACTACAATGAGCAGTTCTTC,CANRQDYNEQFF
TRBJ2-1,TRBV19,TRBD2,-,TGTGCCAGTAGTATGGCGGGCGGGAGCAATGAGCAGTTCTTC,CASSMAGGSNEQFF
TRBJ2-5,TRBV20-1,-,many,TGCAGTGCTAGAGTTACAGGGGAGACCCAGTACTTC,CSARVTGETQYF
TRBJ1-1,TRBV2,-,-,TGTGCCAGGACAGGTGACATGAACACTGAAGCTTTCTTT,CARTGDMNTEAFF
TRBJ1-2,TRBV19,-,-,TGTGCCAGTAGTCCCTATAACTATGGCTACACCTTC,CASSPYNYGYTF
TRBJ2-1,TRBV12-5,-,many,TGTGCTAGTGGTAGGGGGGAGGCACTGAATGAGCAGTTCTTC,CASGRGEALNEQFF
TRBJ2-1,TRBV5-4,-,-,TGTGCCAGCAGCTCCCCTCGGAGCCGCCCTTCCTACAATGAGCAGTTCTTC,CASSSPRSRPSYNEQFF
TRBJ2-1,TRBV20-1,TRBD2,many,TGCAGTGCTAGCGACCGGACTAGCGGCGCCAATGAGCAGTTCTTC,CSASDRTSGANEQFF
TRBJ2-2,TRBV20-1,TRBD2,few,TGCAGTGCTAGAGCTAGCGGGAGGGAAGGCACCGGGGAGCTGTTTTTT,CSARASGREGTGELFF
TRBJ2-1,TRBV20-1,-,many,TGCAGTGCTAGAGAGGCCGAGAATGAGCAGTTCTTC,CSAREAENEQFF
TRBJ1-1,TRBV19,TRBD1,few,TGTGCCAGTAGATCTCCCCTCGGACAGGGGCGGACTGAAGCTTTCTTT,CASRSPLGQGRTEAFF
TRBJ2-2,TRBV20-1,TRBD2,few,TGCAGTGCTGGGGCGGGGGGGGATAACGGGGAGCTGTTTTTT,CSAGAGGDNGELFF
TRBJ2-7,TRBV19,TRBD2,-,TGTGCCAGTAAGGCTAGCGGTACCTACGAGCAGTACTTC,CASKASGTYEQYF
TRBJ2-3,TRBV7-2,-,many,TGTACCAGCAGCTTCACCCACAGCACAGATACGCAGTATTTT,CTSSFTHSTDTQYF
TRBJ1-4,TRBV27,-,few,TGTGCCAGCAGTTTACAGCCACAGGGCCCAAAACTGTTTTTT,CASSLQPQGPKLFF
TRBJ2-7,TRBV5-1,TRBD2,many,TGCGCCAGCAGCTTGGTTGGCCTAGCGGGAGGGATTCGGAACGAGCAGTACTTC,CASSLVGLAGGIRNEQYF
TRBJ2-5,TRBV20-1,TRBD2,many,TGCAGTGCCCGTAGCGGGAGCCTCGGAACCCAGTACTTC,CSARSGSLGTQYF
TRBJ2-5,TRBV9,-,many,TGTGCCAGCAGCGTAGCGGGGGCCCGAGAGACCCAGTACTTC,CASSVAGARETQYF
TRBJ1-2,TRBV27,TRBD1,many,TGTGCCAGCAGCTCAAACAGGGGGCGCAGCTATGGCTACACCTTC,CASSSNRGRSYGYTF
TRBJ2-1,TRBV13,TRBD2,many,TGTGCCAGCAGCCTAATCCGGACTAGCCCGTTCTTC,CASSLIRTSPFF
TRBJ2-3,TRBV12-3/TRBV12-4,-,many,TGTGCCAGCAGCCTACCCGGAAATACGCAGTATTTT,CASSLPGNTQYF